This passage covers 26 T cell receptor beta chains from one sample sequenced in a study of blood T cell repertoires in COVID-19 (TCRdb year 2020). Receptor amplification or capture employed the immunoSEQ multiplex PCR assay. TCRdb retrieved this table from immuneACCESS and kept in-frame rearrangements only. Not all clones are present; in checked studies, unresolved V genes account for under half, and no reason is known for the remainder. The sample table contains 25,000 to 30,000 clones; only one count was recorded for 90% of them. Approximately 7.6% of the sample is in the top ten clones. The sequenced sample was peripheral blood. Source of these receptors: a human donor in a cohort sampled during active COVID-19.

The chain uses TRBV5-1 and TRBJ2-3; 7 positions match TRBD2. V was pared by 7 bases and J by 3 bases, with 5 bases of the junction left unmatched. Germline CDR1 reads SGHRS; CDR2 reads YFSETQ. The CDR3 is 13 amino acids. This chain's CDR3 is CASAGRETDTQYF. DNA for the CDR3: TGCGCCAGCGCGGGGCGGGAGACAGATACGCAGTATTTT.

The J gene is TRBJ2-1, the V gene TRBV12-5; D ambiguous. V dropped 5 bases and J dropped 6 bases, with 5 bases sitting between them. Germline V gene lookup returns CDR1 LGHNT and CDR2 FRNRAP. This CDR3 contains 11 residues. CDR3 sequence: CASGLRNEQFF. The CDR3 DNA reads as TGTGCTAGTGGTCTTCGCAATGAGCAGTTCTTC.

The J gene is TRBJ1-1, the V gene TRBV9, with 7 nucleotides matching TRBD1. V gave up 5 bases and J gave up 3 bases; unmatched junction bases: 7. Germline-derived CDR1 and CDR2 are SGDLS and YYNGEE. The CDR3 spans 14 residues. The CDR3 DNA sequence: TGTGCCAGCAGTGAAACAGGGGATTACACTGAAGCTTTCTTT. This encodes CASSETGDYTEAFF.

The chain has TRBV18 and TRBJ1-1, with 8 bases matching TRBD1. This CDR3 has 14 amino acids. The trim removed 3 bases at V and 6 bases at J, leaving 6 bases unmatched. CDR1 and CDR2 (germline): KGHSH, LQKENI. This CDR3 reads CASSPLQGEAEAFF. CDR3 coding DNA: TGTGCCAGCTCACCGTTACAGGGGGAGGCTGAAGCTTTCTTT. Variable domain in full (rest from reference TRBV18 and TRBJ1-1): NAGVMQNPRHLVRRRGQEARLRCSPMKGHSHVYWYRQLPEEGLKFMVYLQKENIIDESGMPKERFSAEFPKEGPSILRIQQVVRGDSAAYFCASSPLQGEAEAFFGQGTRLTVV.

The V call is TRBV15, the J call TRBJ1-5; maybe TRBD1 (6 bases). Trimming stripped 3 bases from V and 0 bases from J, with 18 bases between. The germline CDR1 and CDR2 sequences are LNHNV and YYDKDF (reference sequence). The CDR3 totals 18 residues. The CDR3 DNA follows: TGTGCCACCAGCAGTTGGCAGGGGACCGATTATAGCAATCAGCCCCAGCATTTT. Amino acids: CATSSWQGTDYSNQPQHF.

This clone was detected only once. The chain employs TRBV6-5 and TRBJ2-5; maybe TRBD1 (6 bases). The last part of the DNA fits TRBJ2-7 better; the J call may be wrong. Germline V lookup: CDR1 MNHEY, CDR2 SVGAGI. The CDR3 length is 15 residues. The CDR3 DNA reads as TGTGCCAGCAGACAGGGCGTAGCTGGGGTGTACGAGCAGTACTTC. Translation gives CASRQGVAGVYEQYF.

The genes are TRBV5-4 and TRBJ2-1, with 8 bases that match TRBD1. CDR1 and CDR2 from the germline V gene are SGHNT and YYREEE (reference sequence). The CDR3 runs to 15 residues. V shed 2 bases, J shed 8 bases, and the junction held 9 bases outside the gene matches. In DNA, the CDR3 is TGTGCCAGCAGCTTAAAAACAGGGGGGTACGATGAGCAGTTCTTC. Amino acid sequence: CASSLKTGGYDEQFF. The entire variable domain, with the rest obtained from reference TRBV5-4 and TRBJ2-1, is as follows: ETGVTQSPTHLIKTRGQQVTLRCSSQSGHNTVSWYQQALGQGPQFIFQYYREEENGRGNFPPRFSGLQFPNYSSELNVNALELDDSALYLCASSLKTGGYDEQFFGPGTRLTVL.

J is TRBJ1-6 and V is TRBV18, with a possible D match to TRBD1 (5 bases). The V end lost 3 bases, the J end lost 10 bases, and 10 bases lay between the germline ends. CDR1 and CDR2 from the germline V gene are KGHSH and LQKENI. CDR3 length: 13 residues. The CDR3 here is CASSPIRESPLHF. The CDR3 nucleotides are TGTGCCAGCTCACCGATCAGGGAATCACCCCTCCACTTT.

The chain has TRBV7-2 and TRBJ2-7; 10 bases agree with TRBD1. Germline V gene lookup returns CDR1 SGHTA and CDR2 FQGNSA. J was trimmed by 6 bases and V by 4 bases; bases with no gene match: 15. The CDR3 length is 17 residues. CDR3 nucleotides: TGTGCCAGCAGCTACAAATTTGGAGAGACAGGGGGCCGCGAGCAGTACTTC. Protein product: CASSYKFGETGGREQYF.

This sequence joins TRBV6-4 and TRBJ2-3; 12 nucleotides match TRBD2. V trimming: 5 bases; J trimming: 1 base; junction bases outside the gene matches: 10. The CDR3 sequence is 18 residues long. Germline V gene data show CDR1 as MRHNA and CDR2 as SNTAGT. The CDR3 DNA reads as TGTGCCAGCAGTCAGGGACTAGCGGGCCTTCCTCGCACAGATACGCAGTATTTT. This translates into CASSQGLAGLPRTDTQYF.

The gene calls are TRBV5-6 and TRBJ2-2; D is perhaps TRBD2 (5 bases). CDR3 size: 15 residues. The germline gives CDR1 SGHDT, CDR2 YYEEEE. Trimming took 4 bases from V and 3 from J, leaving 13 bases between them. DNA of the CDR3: TGTGCCAGCAGCCCCGGAGTCGGGGACACCGGGGAGCTGTTTTTT. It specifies CASSPGVGDTGELFF. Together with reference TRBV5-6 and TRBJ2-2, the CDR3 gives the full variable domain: DAGVTQSPTHLIKTRGQQVTLRCSPKSGHDTVSWYQQALGQGPQFIFQYYEEEERQRGNFPDRFSGHQFPNYSSELNVNALLLGDSALYLCASSPGVGDTGELFFGEGSRLTVL.

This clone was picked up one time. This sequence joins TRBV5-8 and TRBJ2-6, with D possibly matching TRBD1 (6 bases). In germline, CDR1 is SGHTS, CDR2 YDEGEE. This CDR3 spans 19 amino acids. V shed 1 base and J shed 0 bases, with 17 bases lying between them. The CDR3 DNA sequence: TGTGCCAGCAGCTTGTTTTTGGGACACGGTAGCTCTGGGGCCAACGTCCTGACTTTC. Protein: CASSLFLGHGSSGANVLTF. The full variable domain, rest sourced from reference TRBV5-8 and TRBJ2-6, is EAGVTQSPTHLIKTRGQQATLRCSPISGHTSVYWYQQALGLGLQFLLWYDEGEERNRGNFPPRFSGRQFPNYSSELNVNALELEDSALYLCASSLFLGHGSSGANVLTFGAGSRLTVL.

This chain's CDR3 is CASSDRGQHNEQFF. In nucleotides, the CDR3 is TGTGCCAGCAGCGACAGGGGGCAGCACAATGAGCAGTTCTTC. This rearrangement joins TRBV6-2 or TRBV6-3 to TRBJ2-1, with 10 bases matching TRBD1. The CDR3 consists of 14 residues. J lost 5 bases, V lost 6 bases, and 4 bases had no gene match. Germline CDR1 MNHEY, CDR2 SVGEGT.

CDR3 nucleotide sequence: TGTGCCAGCAGTGAAGCGGGGGGGGCCGGGGAGCTGTTTTTT. It yields the protein CASSEAGGAGELFF. This chain joins TRBV2 and TRBJ2-2; 7 bases are a match to TRBD2. CDR1 SNHLY and CDR2 FYNNEI come from the germline V gene. V lost 0 bases and J lost 6; bases outside the gene matches: 1. The CDR3 extends over 14 amino acids.

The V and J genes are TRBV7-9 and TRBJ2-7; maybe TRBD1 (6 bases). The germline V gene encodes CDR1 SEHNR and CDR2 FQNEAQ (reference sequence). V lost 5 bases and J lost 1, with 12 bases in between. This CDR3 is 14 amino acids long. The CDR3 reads CASSTHGQSYEQYF. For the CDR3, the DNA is TGTGCCAGCAGCACCCACGGACAGTCCTACGAGCAGTACTTC.

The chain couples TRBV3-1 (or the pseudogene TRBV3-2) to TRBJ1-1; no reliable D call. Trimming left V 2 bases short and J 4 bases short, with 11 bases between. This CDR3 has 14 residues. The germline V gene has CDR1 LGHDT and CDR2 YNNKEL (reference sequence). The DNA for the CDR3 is TGTGCCAGCAGCCAAAACTGGGGAGGCACTGAAGCTTTCTTT. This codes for CASSQNWGGTEAFF.

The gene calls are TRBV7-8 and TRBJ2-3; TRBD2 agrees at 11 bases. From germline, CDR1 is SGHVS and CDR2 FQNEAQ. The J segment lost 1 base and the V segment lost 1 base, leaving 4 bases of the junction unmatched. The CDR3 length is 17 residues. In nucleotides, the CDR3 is TGTGCCAGCAGCTTAGTAGCGGGAGGGCGGGGCACAGATACGCAGTATTTT. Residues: CASSLVAGGRGTDTQYF.

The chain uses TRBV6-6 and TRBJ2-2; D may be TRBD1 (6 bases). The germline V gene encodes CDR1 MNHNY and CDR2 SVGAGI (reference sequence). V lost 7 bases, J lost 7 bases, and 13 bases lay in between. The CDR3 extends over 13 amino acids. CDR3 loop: CASKQDSLGELFF. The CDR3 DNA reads TGTGCCAGCAAACAGGACAGCCTCGGGGAGCTGTTTTTT.

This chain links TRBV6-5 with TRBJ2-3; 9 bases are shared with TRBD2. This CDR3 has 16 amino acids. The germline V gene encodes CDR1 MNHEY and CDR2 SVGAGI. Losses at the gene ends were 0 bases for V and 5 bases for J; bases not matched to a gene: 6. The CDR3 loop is CASSYSASGRIDTQYF. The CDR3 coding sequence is TGTGCCAGCAGTTACTCGGCCAGCGGGAGGATAGATACGCAGTATTTT.

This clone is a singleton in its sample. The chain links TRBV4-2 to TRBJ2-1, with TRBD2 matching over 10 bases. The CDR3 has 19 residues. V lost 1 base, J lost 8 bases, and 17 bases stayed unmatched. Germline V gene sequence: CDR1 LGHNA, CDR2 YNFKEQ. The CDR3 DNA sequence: TGTGCCAGCAGCCAAGTTACAAGTGGGGGGGCTAGCGGGAGCCATGAGCAGTTCTTC. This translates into CASSQVTSGGASGSHEQFF.

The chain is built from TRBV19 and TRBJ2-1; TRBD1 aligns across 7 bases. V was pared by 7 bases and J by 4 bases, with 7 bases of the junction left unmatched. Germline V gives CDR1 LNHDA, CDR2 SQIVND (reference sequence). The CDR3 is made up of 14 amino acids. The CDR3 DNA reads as TGTGCCAGTAATCCGGGACAGTCATACAATGAGCAGTTCTTC. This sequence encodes CASNPGQSYNEQFF.

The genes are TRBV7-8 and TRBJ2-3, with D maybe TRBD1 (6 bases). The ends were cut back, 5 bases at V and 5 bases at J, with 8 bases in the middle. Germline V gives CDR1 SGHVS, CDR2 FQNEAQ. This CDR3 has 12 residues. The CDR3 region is CASSAQGDTQYF. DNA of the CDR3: TGTGCCAGCAGCGCACAGGGAGATACGCAGTATTTT.

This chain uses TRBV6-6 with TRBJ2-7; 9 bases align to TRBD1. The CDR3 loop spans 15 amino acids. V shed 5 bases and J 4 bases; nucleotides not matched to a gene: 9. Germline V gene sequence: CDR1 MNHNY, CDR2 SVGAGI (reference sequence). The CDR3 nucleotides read TGTGCCAGCAGTCTCCCCGGGACAGGGATTTACGAGCAGTACTTC. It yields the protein CASSLPGTGIYEQYF.

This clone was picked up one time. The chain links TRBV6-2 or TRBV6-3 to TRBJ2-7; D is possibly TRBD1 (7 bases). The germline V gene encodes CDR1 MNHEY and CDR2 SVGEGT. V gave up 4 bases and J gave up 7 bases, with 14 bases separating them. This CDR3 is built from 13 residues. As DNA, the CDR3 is TGTGCCAGCAGTTTGACCAGGGGGGCTGAGCAGTACTTC. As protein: CASSLTRGAEQYF.

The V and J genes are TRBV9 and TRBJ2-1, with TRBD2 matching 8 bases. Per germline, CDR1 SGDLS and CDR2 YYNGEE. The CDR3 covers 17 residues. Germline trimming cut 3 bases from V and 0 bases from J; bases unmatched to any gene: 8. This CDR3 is CASSAELAVSSYNEQFF. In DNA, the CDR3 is TGTGCCAGCAGCGCCGAACTAGCGGTGAGCTCCTACAATGAGCAGTTCTTC.

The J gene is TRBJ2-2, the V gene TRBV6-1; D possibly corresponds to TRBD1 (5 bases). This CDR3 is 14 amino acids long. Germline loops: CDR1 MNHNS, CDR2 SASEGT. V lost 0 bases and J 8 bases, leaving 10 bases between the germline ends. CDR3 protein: CASSEAVGAGELFF. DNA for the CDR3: TGTGCCAGCAGTGAAGCGGTAGGGGCGGGGGAGCTGTTTTTT.